This T cell receptor (beta chain) came from a study of CD8+CD57+ T cells in acquired aplastic anemia. The germline gives CDR1 ENHRY, CDR2 SYGVKD. The CDR3 length is 15 residues. V dropped 1 base and J dropped 0 bases, with 6 bases sitting between them. Genomic DNA, serving as template, underwent TCR beta VDJ and CDR3 profiling. TCRdb independently ran MiXCR on the reads; one entry per CDR3 protein. The sample carries around 290,000 distinct CDR3 sequences, 56% recorded once. This clonotype has a count of ten or more. In patients chosen for sequencing, flow cytometry had shown CD8+CD57+ cell expansion. Sequencing used sorted CD4+, CD8+, or CD8+CD57+ T cells (not recorded which) from PBMCs. This sequence originates from a human donor with aplastic anemia. The chain has TRBV10-3 and TRBJ1-4, with D hard to call. CDR3 coding DNA: TGTGCCATCAGTGAGTTTGGTACAACTAATGAAAAACTGTTTTTT. Its translation: CAISEFGTTNEKLFF.